A selection of T cell receptor beta chains follows, all from one sample in a study of human T cells and chemical hapten exposure. Via MiXCR, TCRdb re-called the RACE reads, giving one row per CDR3 protein. The table records some 200,000 distinct CDR3 sequences, approximately 29% of them present only once. The sequencing used whole blood, collected in connection with sensitization to the hapten diphenylcyclopropenone (DPC). The receptor source for this set is a woman aged 25 to 39 with alopecia areata. Some clones in this sample may be carry-over from other donors' samples. CDR3s include the opening cysteine and the closing phenylalanine or tryptophan. Fields, in order: J gene, clone size, D gene, V gene, CDR3 protein, CDR3 DNA. D genes are given only for firm matches. Expanded clones get a size class; other rows say once, few or many, or leave the size out.

TRBJ2-3	few	TRBD1	TRBV29-1	CSVTGTGSVTQYF	TGCAGCGTCACTGGGACAGGGAGTGTTACGCAGTATTTT
TRBJ1-1	-	-	TRBV7-9	CASSLARQQGAEAFF	TGTGCCAGCAGCTTAGCGCGCCAACAGGGCGCTGAAGCTTTCTTT
TRBJ2-2	-	-	TRBV14	CASSQVVEGGELFF	TGTGCCAGCAGCCAAGTAGTGGAAGGCGGGGAGCTGTTTTTT
TRBJ2-1	few	TRBD1	TRBV15	CATQFLGQGTLFYNEQFF	TGTGCCACCCAATTTCTGGGACAGGGGACCCTTTTCTACAATGAGCAGTTCTTC
TRBJ2-3	-	TRBD2	TRBV20-1	CSARVGTSGSSTDTQYF	TGCAGTGCTAGAGTTGGGACTAGCGGGAGTAGCACAGATACGCAGTATTTT
TRBJ2-5	-	-	TRBV4-3	CASSRGASETQYF	TGCGCCAGCAGCCGAGGGGCCTCTGAGACCCAGTACTTC
TRBJ1-2	once	-	TRBV12-3/TRBV12-4	CASKDGGGGYTF	TGTGCCAGTAAAGACGGGGGAGGAGGCTACACCTTC
TRBJ2-1	-	-	TRBV28	CASSYTSEISYNEQFF	TGTGCCAGCAGTTACACCAGCGAGATCTCCTACAATGAGCAGTTCTTC
TRBJ1-2	few	-	TRBV6-6	CASRATGNYGYTF	TGTGCCAGCAGGGCAACAGGGAACTATGGCTACACCTTC
TRBJ2-5	few	-	TRBV5-1	CASSLLQETQYF	TGCGCCAGCAGCTTACTGCAAGAGACCCAGTACTTC
TRBJ2-4	-	-	TRBV19	CASSILSTVAKNIQYF	TGTGCCAGTAGTATCCTCTCGACAGTAGCCAAAAACATTCAGTACTTC
TRBJ1-6	-	-	TRBV11-1	CASSLREGRDSPLHF	TGTGCCAGCAGCTTAAGGGAGGGGCGCGATTCACCCCTCCACTTT
TRBJ1-5	few	TRBD1	TRBV20-1	CSARRQGGDQPQHF	TGCAGTGCACGAAGACAGGGAGGGGATCAGCCCCAGCATTTT
TRBJ1-2	few	-	TRBV20-1	CSAPDRSANYGYTF	TGCAGTGCACCGGACAGATCAGCTAACTATGGCTACACCTTC
TRBJ2-7	few	TRBD2	TRBV10-3	CATSGGWEQYF	TGTGCCACATCGGGGGGATGGGAGCAGTACTTC
TRBJ2-3	few	-	TRBV4-3	CASSQEGRGRSTDTQYF	TGCGCCAGCAGCCAAGAGGGACGGGGGCGGAGCACAGATACGCAGTATTTT
TRBJ2-3	few	-	TRBV29-1	CSVAKGRGDLRTDTQYF	TGCAGCGTTGCCAAGGGACGAGGGGACTTACGCACAGATACGCAGTATTTT
TRBJ1-1	-	-	TRBV5-1	CASSLSGERGTEAFF	TGCGCCAGCAGCTTGAGTGGGGAGCGGGGCACTGAAGCTTTCTTT
TRBJ1-4	few	-	TRBV11-3	CASSLVRGTNEKLFF	TGTGCCAGCAGCTTAGTTCGGGGGACTAATGAAAAACTGTTTTTT
TRBJ2-2	few	TRBD2	TRBV3-1	CASSRLSGANTGELFF	TGTGCCAGCAGCCGACTTAGCGGGGCTAACACCGGGGAGCTGTTTTTT
TRBJ2-1	-	-	TRBV29-1	CSVGLRARDDLNEQFF	TGCAGCGTTGGACTCCGAGCGCGGGACGATCTGAATGAGCAGTTCTTC
TRBJ2-5	-	-	TRBV29-1	CSVPALAGMETQYF	TGCAGCGTTCCCGCACTTGCGGGGATGGAGACCCAGTACTTC
TRBJ1-5	few	-	TRBV30	CAWSLAGGQPQHF	TGTGCCTGGAGTCTGGCAGGCGGTCAGCCCCAGCATTTT
TRBJ2-1	-	TRBD2	TRBV5-1	CASSLGGGAYEQFF	TGCGCCAGCAGCTTGGGCGGGGGGGCCTATGAGCAGTTCTTC
TRBJ2-5	few	-	TRBV7-2	CASEEVAVGETQYF	TGTGCCAGCGAGGAGGTGGCAGTGGGAGAGACCCAGTACTTC
TRBJ1-2	few	-	TRBV10-3	CAISESPEYGYTF	TGTGCCATCAGTGAGTCGCCGGAGTATGGCTACACCTTC
TRBJ2-3	few	-	TRBV28	CASSFLAPGGNTQYF	TGTGCCAGCAGTTTTTTAGCCCCCGGGGGAAATACGCAGTATTTT
TRBJ1-1	-	-	TRBV29-1	CSAAGVGNTEAFF	TGCAGCGCAGCGGGTGTCGGGAACACTGAAGCTTTCTTT
TRBJ2-2	few	TRBD2	TRBV7-2	CASSSGGTGELFF	TGTGCCAGCAGTTCGGGAGGGACCGGGGAGCTGTTTTTT
TRBJ2-2	few	-	TRBV29-1	CSVRTNTGELFF	TGCAGCGTACGGACCAACACCGGGGAGCTGTTTTTT
TRBJ2-2	many	TRBD2	TRBV29-1	CSVSGTLTGELFF	TGCAGCGTTAGCGGGACCCTCACCGGGGAGCTGTTTTTT
TRBJ2-4	once	TRBD2	TRBV28	CASSAGLAGGPEAGYF	TGTGCCAGCAGCGCGGGACTAGCGGGAGGCCCCGAGGCAGGGTACTTC
TRBJ1-1	-	-	TRBV29-1	CSVRPEGAGNTEAFF	TGCAGCGTCCGCCCCGAGGGCGCGGGTAACACTGAAGCTTTCTTT
TRBJ2-3	-	TRBD1	TRBV20-1	CSADGTAADTQYF	TGCAGTGCGGACGGGACAGCGGCAGATACGCAGTATTTT
TRBJ2-3	-	-	TRBV28	CASGWADRFSTDTQYF	TGTGCCAGCGGTTGGGCAGACAGGTTTAGCACAGATACGCAGTATTTT
TRBJ2-7	-	-	TRBV6-5	CASSYYDKSYEQYF	TGTGCCAGCAGTTACTATGACAAATCCTACGAGCAGTACTTC
TRBJ2-1	few	-	TRBV6-2/TRBV6-3	CASRRPGTGNEQFF	TGTGCCAGCAGACGCCCCGGGACGGGCAATGAGCAGTTCTTC
TRBJ2-7	-	TRBD1	TRBV4-1	CASSQAGQGTDEQYF	TGCGCCAGCAGCCAAGCGGGACAGGGTACCGACGAGCAGTACTTC
TRBJ2-7	-	TRBD1	TRBV28	CATSTGGAVAYEQYF	TGTGCCACCTCGACAGGGGGCGCGGTAGCCTACGAGCAGTACTTC
TRBJ1-4	-	-	TRBV4-3	CASSQDRREKLFF	TGCGCCAGCAGCCAAGACCGGCGTGAAAAACTGTTTTTT
TRBJ2-1	-	TRBD2	TRBV28	CASTGYTSARGSDNEQFF	TGTGCCAGCACGGGCTATACTAGCGCTCGGGGATCCGATAATGAGCAGTTCTTC
TRBJ2-1	-	-	TRBV5-5	CASSLLGTNNEQFF	TGTGCCAGCAGCTTGTTGGGAACTAACAATGAGCAGTTCTTC
TRBJ2-1	-	TRBD1	TRBV7-3	CASSSGQGAGYEQFF	TGTGCCAGCAGCTCTGGACAGGGGGCTGGGTATGAGCAGTTCTTC